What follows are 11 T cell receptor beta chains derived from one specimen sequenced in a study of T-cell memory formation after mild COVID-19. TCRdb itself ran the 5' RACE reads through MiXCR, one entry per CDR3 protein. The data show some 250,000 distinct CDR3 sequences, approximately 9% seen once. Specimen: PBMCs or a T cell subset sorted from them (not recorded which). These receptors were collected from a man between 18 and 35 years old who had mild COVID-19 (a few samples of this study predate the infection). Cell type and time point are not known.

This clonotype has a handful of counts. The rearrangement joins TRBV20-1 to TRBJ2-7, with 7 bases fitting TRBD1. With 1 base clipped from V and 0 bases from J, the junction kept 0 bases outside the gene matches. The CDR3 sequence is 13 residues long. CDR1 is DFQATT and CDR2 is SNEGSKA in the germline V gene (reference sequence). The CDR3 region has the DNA TGCAGTGCTAGAGGGGACAGCTCCTACGAGCAGTACTTC. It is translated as CSARGDSSYEQYF.

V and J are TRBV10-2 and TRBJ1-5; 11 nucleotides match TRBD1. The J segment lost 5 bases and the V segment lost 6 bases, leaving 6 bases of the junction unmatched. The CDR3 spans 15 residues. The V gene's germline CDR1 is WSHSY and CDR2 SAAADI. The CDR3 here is CASRPGQGDYQPQHF. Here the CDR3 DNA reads TGCGCCAGCAGACCGGGACAGGGGGACTATCAGCCCCAGCATTTT.

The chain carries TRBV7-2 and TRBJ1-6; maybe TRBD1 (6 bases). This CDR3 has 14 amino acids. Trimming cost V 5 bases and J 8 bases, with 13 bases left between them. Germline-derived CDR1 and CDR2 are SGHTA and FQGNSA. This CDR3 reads CASSVGTWDSPLHF. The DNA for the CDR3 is TGTGCCAGCAGCGTCGGGACATGGGATTCACCCCTCCACTTT. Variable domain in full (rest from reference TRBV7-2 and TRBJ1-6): GAGVSQSPSNKVTEKGKDVELRCDPISGHTALYWYRQSLGQGLEFLIYFQGNSAPDKSGLPSDRFSAERTGGSVSTLTIQRTQQEDSAVYLCASSVGTWDSPLHFGNGTRLTVT.

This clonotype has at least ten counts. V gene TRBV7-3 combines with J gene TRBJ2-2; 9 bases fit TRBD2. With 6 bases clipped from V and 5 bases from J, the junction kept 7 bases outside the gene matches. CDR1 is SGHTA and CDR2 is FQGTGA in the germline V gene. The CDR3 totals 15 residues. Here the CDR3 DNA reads TGTGCCAGCAGTTTAGCGGGGGCGATGACCGGGGAGCTGTTTTTT. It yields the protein CASSLAGAMTGELFF. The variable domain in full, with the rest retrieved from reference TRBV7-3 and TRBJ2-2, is GAGVSQTPSNKVTEKGKYVELRCDPISGHTALYWYRQSLGQGPEFLIYFQGTGAADDSGLPNDRFFAVRPEGSVSTLKIQRTERGDSAVYLCASSLAGAMTGELFFGEGSRLTVL.

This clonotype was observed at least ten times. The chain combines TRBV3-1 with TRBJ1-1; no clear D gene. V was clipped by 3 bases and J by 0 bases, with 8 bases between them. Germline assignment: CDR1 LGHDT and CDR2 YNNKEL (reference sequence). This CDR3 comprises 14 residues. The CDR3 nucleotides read TGTGCCAGCAGCCAGGCCAAGGTGAACACTGAAGCTTTCTTT. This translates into CASSQAKVNTEAFF.

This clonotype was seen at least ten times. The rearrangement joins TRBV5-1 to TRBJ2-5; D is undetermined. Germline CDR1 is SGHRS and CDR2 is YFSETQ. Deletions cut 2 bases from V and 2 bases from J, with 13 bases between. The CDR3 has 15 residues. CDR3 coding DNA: TGCGCCAGCAGCTTAGGAACCGCCGGGCAAGAGACCCAGTACTTC. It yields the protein CASSLGTAGQETQYF.

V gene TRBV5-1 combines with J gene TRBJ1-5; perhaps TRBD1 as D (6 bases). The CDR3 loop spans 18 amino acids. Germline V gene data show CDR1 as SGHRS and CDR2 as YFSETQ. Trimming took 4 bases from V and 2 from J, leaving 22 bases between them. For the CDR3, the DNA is TGCGCCAGCAGCCCGACATTAATAACAGGGTCTGGCAATCAGCCCCAGCATTTT. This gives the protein CASSPTLITGSGNQPQHF.

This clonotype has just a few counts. CDR3 region: CASRPGQGAYYGYTF. CDR3 sequence (DNA): TGTGCCAGCAGACCGGGACAGGGGGCATACTATGGCTACACCTTC. This rearrangement joins TRBV11-1 to TRBJ1-2, with 12 nucleotides matching TRBD1. J lost 3 bases, V lost 6 bases, and 5 bases had no gene match. Germline lookup yields CDR1 SGHAT and CDR2 FQDESV (reference sequence). The CDR3 length is 15 residues.

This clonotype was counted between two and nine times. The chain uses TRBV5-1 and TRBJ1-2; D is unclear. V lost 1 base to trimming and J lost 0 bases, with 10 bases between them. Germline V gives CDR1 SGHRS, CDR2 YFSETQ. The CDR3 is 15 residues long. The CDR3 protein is CASSLNLGANYGYTF. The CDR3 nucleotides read TGCGCCAGCAGCTTGAATCTCGGAGCTAACTATGGCTACACCTTC.

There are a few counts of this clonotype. This CDR3 reads CASSQTGSDTEAFF. CDR3 coding DNA: TGTGCCAGCAGCCAAACGGGTTCGGACACTGAAGCTTTCTTT. This chain links TRBV4-2 with TRBJ1-1; D gene ambiguous. With 2 bases removed from V and 3 bases from J, the gap between germline ends came to 10 bases. The CDR3 length is 14 residues. The germline V gene has CDR1 LGHNA and CDR2 YNFKEQ.

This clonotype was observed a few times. CDR3 in DNA: TGCAGCGTTGCGGTCGGGTTCATCACAGATACGCAGTATTTT. This sequence encodes CSVAVGFITDTQYF. V gene TRBV29-1 combines with J gene TRBJ2-3; D not certain. The CDR3 spans 14 residues. V lost 4 bases and J lost 2, with 13 bases in between. Germline assignment: CDR1 SQVTM and CDR2 ANQGSEA.